This T cell receptor beta chain was retrieved from a study of T cells in tuberculosis. Overall study: This South African cohort compared adolescents with or without latent tuberculosis against adults with active tuberculosis. General study results and limits: The TCR-beta difference was not significant; alpha differences partly reflected length. Classification accuracy was 87% (AUROC over 0.85) with the GMM-specific repertoire.

Regarding this clone: No antigen is known for it.

CDR1 and CDR2 from the germline V gene are LNHNV and YYDKDF (reference sequence). The CDR3 has 17 amino acids. Trimming cost V 5 bases and J 0 bases; bases outside gene matches: 6. The data were produced by immunoSEQ multiplex PCR, yet TCRdb's version contains in-frame clones alone and is incomplete. The sample carries about 20,000 clones, 85% to 90% recorded once. At study entry, adolescents had tuberculin skin tests and IGRA screening. Material for sequencing was PBMCs. This chain joins TRBV15 and TRBJ1-6; 8 bases align to TRBD1. The sequence derives from a donor aged 5 to 30 with latent tuberculosis or without tuberculosis infection. The CDR3 sequence: CATSGRTGSSYNSPLHF. CDR3 nucleotides: TGTGCCACCAGCGGGAGGACAGGGAGCTCCTATAATTCACCCCTCCACTTT.